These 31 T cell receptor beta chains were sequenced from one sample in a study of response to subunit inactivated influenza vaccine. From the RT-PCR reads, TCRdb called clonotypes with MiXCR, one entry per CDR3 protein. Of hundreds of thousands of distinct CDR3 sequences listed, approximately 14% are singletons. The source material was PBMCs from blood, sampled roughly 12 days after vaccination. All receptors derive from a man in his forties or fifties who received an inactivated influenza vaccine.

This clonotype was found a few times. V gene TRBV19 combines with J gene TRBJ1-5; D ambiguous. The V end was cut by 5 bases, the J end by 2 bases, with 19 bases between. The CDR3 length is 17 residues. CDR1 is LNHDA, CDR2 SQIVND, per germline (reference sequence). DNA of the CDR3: TGTGCCAGTAGTGGAGGTTATCCCCGACGGGGCAATCAGCCCCAGCATTTT. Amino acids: CASSGGYPRRGNQPQHF.

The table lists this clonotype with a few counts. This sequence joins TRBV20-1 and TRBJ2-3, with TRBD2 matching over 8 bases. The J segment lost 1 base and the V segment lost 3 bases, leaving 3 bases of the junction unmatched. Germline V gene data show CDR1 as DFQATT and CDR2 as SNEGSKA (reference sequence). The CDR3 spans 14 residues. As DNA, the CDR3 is TGCAGTGCTAGGTCGACTAGCGGCACAGATACGCAGTATTTT. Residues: CSARSTSGTDTQYF.

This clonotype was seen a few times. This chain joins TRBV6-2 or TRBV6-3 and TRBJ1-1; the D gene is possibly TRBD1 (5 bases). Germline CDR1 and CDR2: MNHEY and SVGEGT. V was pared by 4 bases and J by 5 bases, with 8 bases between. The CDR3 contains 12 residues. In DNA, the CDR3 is TGTGCCAGCAGTTCCTGGGGGACTGAAGCTTTCTTT. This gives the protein CASSSWGTEAFF.

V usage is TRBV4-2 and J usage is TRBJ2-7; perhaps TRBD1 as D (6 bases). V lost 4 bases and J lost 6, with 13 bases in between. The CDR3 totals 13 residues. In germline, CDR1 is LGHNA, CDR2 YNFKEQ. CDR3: CASSPGDRIEQYF. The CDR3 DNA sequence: TGTGCCAGCAGCCCCGGAGACAGGATCGAGCAGTACTTC.

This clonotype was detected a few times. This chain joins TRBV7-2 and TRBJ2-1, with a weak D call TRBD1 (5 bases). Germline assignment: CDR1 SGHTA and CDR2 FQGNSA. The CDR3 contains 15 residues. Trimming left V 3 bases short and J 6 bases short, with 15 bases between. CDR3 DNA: TGTGCCAGCAGCTTTCCAGCAGGAAGGGGCAATGAGCAGTTCTTC. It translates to CASSFPAGRGNEQFF. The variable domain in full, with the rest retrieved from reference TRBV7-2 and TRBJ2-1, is GAGVSQSPSNKVTEKGKDVELRCDPISGHTALYWYRQSLGQGLEFLIYFQGNSAPDKSGLPSDRFSAERTGGSVSTLTIQRTQQEDSAVYLCASSFPAGRGNEQFFGPGTRLTVL.

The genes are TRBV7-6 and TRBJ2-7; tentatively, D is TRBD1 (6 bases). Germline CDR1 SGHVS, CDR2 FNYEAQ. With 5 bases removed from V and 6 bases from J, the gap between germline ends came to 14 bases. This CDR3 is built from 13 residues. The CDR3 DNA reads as TGTGCCAGCAGCCCAGGCAGGGGTGGCGAGCAGTACTTC. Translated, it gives CASSPGRGGEQYF.

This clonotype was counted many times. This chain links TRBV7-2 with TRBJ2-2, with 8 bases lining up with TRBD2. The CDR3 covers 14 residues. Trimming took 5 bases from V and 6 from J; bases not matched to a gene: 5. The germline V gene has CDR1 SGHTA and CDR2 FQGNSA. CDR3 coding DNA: TGTGCCAGCAGCCCCTGGACTAGCTCCGGGGAGCTGTTTTTT. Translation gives CASSPWTSSGELFF.

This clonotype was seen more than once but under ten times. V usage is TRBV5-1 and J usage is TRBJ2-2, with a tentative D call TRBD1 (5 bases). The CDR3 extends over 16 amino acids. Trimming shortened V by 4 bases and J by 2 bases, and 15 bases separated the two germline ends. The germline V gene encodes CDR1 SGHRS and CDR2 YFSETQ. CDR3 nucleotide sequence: TGCGCCAGCAGCCCAAGACAGAGAGATAACACCGGGGAGCTGTTTTTT. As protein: CASSPRQRDNTGELFF.

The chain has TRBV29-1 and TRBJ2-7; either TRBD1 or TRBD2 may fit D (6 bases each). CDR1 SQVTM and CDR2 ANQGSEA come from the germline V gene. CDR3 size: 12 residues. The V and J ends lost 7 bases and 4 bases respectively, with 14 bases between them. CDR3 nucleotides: TGCAGCGCTAAGGGGGGTACGTACGAGCAGTACTTC. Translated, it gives CSAKGGTYEQYF.

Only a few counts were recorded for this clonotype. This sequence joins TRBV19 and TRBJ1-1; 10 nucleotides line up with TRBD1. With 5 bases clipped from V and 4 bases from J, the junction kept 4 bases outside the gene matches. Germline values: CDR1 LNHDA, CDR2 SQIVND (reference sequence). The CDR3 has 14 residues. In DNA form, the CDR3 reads TGTGCCAGTAGTGACAGGGGGCGCGGCACTGAAGCTTTCTTT. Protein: CASSDRGRGTEAFF. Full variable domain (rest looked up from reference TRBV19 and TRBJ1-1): DGGITQSPKYLFRKEGQNVTLSCEQNLNHDAMYWYRQDPGQGLRLIYYSQIVNDFQKGDIAEGYSVSREKKESFPLTVTSAQKNPTAFYLCASSDRGRGTEAFFGQGTRLTVV.

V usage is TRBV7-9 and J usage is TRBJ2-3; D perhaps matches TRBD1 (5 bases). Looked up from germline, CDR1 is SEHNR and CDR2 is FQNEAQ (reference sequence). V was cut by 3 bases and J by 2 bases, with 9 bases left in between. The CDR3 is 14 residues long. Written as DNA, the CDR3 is TGTGCCAGCAGCTTCGGACAAGACACAGATACGCAGTATTTT. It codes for CASSFGQDTDTQYF.

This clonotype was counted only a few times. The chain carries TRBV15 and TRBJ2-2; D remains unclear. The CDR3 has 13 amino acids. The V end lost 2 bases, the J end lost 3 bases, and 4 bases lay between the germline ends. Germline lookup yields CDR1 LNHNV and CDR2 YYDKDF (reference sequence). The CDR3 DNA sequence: TGTGCCACCAGCAGAAAACACACCGGGGAGCTGTTTTTT. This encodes CATSRKHTGELFF.

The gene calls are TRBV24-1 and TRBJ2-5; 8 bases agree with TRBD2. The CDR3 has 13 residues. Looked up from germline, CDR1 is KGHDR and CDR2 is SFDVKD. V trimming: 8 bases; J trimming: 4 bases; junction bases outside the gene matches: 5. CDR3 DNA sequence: TGTGCCACCAAAGCGGGAGATGGAGAGACCCAGTACTTC. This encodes CATKAGDGETQYF.

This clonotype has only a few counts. CDR3 residues: CASGLVIGANGYNEQFF. The CDR3 region has the DNA TGTGCTAGTGGTTTGGTAATCGGAGCTAACGGGTACAATGAGCAGTTCTTC. This rearrangement joins TRBV12-5 to TRBJ2-1; D is unclear. The CDR3 has 17 amino acids. Looked up from germline, CDR1 is LGHNT and CDR2 is FRNRAP. V lost 0 bases, J lost 4 bases, and 16 bases lay in between.

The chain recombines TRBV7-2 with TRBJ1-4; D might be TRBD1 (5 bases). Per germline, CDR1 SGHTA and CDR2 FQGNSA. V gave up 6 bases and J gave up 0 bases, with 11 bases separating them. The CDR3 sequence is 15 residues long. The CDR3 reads CASSPRAATNEKLFF. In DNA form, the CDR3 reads TGTGCCAGCAGTCCCAGGGCCGCAACTAATGAAAAACTGTTTTTT.

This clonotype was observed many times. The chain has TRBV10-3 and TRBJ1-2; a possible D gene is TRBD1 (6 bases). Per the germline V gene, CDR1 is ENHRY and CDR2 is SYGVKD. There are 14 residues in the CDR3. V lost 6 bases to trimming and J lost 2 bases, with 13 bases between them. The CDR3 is CAIRSLGANYGYTF. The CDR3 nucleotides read TGTGCCATCAGATCCTTGGGGGCGAACTATGGCTACACCTTC.

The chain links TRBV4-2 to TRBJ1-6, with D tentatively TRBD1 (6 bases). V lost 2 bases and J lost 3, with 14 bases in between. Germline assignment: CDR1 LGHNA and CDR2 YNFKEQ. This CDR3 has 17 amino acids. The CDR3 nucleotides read TGTGCCAGCAGCCAATCACGGAAGGGGGACTATAATTCACCCCTCCACTTT. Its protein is CASSQSRKGDYNSPLHF.

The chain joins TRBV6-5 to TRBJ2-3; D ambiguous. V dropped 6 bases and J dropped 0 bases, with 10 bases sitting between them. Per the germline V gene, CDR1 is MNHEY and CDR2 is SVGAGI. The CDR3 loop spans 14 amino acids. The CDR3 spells CASRYGPSTDTQYF. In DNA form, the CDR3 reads TGTGCCAGCAGATACGGACCTAGCACAGATACGCAGTATTTT.

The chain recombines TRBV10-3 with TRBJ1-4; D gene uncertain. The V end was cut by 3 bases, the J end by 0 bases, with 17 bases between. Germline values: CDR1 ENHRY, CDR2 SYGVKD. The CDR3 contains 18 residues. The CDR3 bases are TGTGCCATCAGTGACAGATGGAGGCCTGACCCAACTAATGAAAAACTGTTTTTT. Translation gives CAISDRWRPDPTNEKLFF.

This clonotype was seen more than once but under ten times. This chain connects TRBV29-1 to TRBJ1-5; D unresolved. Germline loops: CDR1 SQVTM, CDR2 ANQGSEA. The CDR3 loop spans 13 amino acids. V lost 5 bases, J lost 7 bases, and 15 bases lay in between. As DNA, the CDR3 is TGCAGCGTTCAAGTACGGGCAGGACAGCCCCAGCATTTT. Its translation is CSVQVRAGQPQHF.

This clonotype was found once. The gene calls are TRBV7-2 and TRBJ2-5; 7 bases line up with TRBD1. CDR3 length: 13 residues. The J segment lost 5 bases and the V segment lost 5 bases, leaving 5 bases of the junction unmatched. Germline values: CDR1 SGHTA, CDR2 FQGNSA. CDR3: CASSQGVLETQYF. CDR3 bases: TGTGCCAGCAGCCAGGGGGTCTTGGAGACCCAGTACTTC.

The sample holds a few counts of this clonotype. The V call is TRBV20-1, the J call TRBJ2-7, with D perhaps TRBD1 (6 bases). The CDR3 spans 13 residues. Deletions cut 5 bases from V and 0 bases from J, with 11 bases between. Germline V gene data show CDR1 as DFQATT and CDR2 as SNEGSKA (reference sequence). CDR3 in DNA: TGCAGTGCTGCACAGGGAAGCTCCTACGAGCAGTACTTC. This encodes CSAAQGSSYEQYF.

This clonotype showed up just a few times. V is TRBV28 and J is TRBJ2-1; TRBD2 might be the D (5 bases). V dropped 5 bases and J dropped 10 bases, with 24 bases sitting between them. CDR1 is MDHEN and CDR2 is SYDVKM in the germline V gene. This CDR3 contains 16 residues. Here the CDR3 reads CASSPPGRRRGGEQFF. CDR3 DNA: TGTGCCAGCAGTCCCCCAGGACGGCGGCGAGGCGGGGAGCAGTTCTTC.

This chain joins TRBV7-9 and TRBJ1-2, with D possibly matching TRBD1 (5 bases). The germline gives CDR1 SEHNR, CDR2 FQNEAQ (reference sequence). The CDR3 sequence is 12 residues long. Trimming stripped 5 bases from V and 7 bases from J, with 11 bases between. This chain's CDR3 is CASSADIGGYTF. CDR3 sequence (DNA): TGTGCCAGCAGCGCGGACATAGGTGGCTACACCTTC.

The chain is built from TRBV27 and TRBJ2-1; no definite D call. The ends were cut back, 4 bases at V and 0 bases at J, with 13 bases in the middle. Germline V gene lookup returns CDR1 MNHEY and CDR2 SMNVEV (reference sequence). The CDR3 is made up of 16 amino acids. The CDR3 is CASSSLQTSSYNEQFF. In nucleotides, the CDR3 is TGTGCCAGCAGTTCTTTGCAGACGAGCTCCTACAATGAGCAGTTCTTC.

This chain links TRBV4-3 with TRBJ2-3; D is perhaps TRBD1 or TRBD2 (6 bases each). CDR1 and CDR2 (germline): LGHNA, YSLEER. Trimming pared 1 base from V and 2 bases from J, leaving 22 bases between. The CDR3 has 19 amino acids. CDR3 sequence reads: CASSQGPLPGASATDTQYF. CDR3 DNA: TGCGCCAGCAGCCAAGGACCGCTACCGGGGGCTAGCGCCACAGATACGCAGTATTTT.

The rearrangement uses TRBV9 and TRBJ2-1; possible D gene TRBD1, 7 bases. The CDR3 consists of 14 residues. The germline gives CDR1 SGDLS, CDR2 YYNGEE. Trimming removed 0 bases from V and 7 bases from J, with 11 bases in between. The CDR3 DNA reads TGTGCCAGCAGCGTAGTTCCAGGGGGGAATGAGCAGTTCTTC. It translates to CASSVVPGGNEQFF.

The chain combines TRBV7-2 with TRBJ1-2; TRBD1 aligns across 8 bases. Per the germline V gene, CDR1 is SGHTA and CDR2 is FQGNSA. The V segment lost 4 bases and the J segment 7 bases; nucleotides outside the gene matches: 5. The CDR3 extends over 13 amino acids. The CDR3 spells CASSSTGDRGYTF. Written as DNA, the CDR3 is TGTGCCAGCAGCTCGACAGGGGACCGTGGCTACACCTTC.

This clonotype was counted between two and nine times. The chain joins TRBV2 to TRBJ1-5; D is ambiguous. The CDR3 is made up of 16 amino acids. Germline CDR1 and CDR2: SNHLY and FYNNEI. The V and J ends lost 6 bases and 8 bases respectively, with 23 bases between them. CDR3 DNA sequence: TGTGCCAGCAGCCGCGACGGTTACAGTACTCTAGAGCCCCAGCATTTT. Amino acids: CASSRDGYSTLEPQHF.

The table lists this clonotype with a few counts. In nucleotides, the CDR3 is TGTGCCAGCAGGGTCGCTAGCGGTTCCTACAATGAGCAGTTCTTC. Its protein product is CASRVASGSYNEQFF. This sequence joins TRBV6-1 and TRBJ2-1; 7 positions agree with TRBD2. The germline CDR1 and CDR2 sequences are MNHNS and SASEGT. The CDR3 runs 15 residues. Trimming cost V 6 bases and J 1 base; bases outside gene matches: 6.

CDR3 region: CSAITSVQLDTQYF. In DNA form, the CDR3 reads TGCAGTGCTATTACTAGCGTTCAGTTAGATACGCAGTATTTT. This sequence joins TRBV20-1 and TRBJ2-3; 7 bases match TRBD2. The trim removed 4 bases at V and 5 bases at J, leaving 9 bases unmatched. CDR1 and CDR2 (germline): DFQATT, SNEGSKA (reference sequence). The CDR3 is 14 residues long.